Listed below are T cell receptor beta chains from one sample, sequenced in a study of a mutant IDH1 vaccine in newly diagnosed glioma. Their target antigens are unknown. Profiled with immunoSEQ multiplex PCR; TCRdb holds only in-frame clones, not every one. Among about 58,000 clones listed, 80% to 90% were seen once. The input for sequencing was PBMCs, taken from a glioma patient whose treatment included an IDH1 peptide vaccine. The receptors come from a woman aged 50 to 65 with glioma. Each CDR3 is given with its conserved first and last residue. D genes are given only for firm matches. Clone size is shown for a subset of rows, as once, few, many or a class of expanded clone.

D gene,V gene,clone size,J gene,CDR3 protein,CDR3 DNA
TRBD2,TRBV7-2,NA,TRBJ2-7,CASSLTSGVGEQYF,TGTGCCAGCAGCTTGACTAGCGGGGTGGGGGAGCAGTACTTC
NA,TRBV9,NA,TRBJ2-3,CASSAASTQYF,TGTGCCAGCAGCGCCGCTTCTACGCAGTATTTT
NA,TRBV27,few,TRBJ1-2,CASSLRANYGYTF,TGTGCCAGCAGTTTAAGGGCAAACTATGGCTACACCTTC
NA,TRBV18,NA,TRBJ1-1,CASSPMADTEAFF,TGTGCCAGCTCACCAATGGCGGACACTGAAGCTTTCTTT
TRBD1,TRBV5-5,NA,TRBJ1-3,CASSSQLGTGHPRNTIYF,TGTGCCAGCAGCTCCCAATTAGGGACAGGGCACCCGAGAAACACCATATATTTT
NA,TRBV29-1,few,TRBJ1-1,CSVARGENTEAFF,TGCAGCGTTGCTCGGGGAGAGAACACTGAAGCTTTCTTT
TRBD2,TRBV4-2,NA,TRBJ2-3,CASSPFTASGGVDTQYF,TGTGCCAGCAGCCCTTTCACGGCGAGCGGGGGAGTAGATACGCAGTATTTT
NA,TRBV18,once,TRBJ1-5,CASSPTGTQPQHF,TGTGCCAGCTCACCTACAGGGACCCAGCCCCAGCATTTT
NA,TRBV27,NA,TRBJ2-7,CASSLLLGSEQYF,TGTGCCAGCAGTTTGCTGCTCGGCTCCGAGCAGTACTTC
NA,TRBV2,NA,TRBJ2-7,CASSAVRDPYEQYF,TGTGCCAGCAGCGCCGTCCGGGATCCCTACGAGCAGTACTTC
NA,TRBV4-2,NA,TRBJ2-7,CASSQDILLGTGPYEQYF,TGTGCCAGCAGCCAAGATATCCTGCTCGGGACGGGCCCCTACGAGCAGTACTTC
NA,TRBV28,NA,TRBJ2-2,CASSFSTRVSGELFF,TGTGCCAGCAGTTTCTCAACCAGGGTCTCCGGGGAGCTGTTTTTT
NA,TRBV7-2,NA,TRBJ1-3,CASSTSSGNTIYF,TGTGCCAGCAGCACTTCCTCTGGAAACACCATATATTTT
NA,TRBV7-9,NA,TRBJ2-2,CASSLGLDAANTGELFF,TGTGCCAGCAGCTTAGGCTTGGACGCAGCGAACACCGGGGAGCTGTTTTTT
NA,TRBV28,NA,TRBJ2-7,CASGTYEQYF,TGTGCCAGCGGAACCTACGAGCAGTACTTC
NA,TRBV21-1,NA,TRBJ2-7,CASNVFRGHIYEQYF,TGTGCCAGCAATGTTTTCAGGGGGCATATCTACGAGCAGTACTTC